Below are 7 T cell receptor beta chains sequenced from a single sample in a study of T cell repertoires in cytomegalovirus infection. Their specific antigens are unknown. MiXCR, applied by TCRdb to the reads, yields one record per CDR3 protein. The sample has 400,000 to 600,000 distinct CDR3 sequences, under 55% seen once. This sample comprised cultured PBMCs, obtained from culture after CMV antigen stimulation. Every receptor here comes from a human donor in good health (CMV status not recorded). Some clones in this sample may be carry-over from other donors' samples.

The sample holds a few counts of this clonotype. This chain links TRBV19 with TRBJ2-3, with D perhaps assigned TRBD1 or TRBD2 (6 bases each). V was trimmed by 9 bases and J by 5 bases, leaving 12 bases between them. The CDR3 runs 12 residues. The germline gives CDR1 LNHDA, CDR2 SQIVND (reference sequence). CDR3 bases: TGTGCCAGCTCCGGGGGACAAGATACGCAGTATTTT. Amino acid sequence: CASSGGQDTQYF.

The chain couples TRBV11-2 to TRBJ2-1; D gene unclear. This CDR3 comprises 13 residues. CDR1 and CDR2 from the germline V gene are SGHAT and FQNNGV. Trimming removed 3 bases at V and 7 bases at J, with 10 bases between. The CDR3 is CASSLRSRNEQFF. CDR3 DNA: TGTGCCAGCAGCTTGAGATCTCGGAATGAGCAGTTCTTC.

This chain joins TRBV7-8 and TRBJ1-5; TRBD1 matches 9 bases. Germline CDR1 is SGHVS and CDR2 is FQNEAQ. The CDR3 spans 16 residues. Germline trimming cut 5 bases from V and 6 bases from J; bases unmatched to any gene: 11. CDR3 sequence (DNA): TGTGCCAGCAGCCCTTTCGAGGGACAGGGTAGTCAGCCCCAGCATTTT. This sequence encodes CASSPFEGQGSQPQHF.

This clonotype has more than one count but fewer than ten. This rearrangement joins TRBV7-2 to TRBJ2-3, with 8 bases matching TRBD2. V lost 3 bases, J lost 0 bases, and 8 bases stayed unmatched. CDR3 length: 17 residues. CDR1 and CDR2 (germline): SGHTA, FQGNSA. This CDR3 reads CASSLWGAGGSTDTQYF. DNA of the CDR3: TGTGCCAGCAGCTTGTGGGGGGCGGGGGGTAGCACAGATACGCAGTATTTT.

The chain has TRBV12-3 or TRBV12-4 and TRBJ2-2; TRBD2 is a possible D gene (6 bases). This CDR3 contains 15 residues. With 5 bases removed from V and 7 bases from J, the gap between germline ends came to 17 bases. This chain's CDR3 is CASSPPTGRYGELFF. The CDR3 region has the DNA TGTGCCAGCAGTCCGCCTACCGGGAGATACGGGGAGCTGTTTTTT.

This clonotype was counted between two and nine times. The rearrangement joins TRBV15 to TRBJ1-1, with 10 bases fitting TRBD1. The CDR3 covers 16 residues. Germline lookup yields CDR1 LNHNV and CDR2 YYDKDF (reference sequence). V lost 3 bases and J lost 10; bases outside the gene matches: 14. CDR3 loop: CATSRGDRGFSKGAFF. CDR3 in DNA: TGTGCCACCAGCAGGGGGGACAGGGGTTTCTCGAAGGGAGCTTTCTTT.

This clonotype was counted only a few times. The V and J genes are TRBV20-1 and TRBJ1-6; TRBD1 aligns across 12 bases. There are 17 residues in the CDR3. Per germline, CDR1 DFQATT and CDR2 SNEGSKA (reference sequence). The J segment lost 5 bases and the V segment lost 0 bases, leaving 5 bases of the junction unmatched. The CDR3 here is CSARDPGQGANNSPLHF. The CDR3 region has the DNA TGCAGTGCTAGAGATCCGGGACAGGGGGCGAATAATTCACCCCTCCACTTT.